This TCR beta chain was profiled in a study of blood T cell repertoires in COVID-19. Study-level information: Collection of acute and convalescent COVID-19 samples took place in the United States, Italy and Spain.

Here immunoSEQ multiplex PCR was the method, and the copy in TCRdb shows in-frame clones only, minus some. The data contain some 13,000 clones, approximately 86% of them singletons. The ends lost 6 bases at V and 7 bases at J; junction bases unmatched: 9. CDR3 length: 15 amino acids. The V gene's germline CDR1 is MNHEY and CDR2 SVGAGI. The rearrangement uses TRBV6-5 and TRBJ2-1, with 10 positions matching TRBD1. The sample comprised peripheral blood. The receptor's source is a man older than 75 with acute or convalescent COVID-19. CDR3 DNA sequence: TGTGCCAGCAGGACTGGACAGGGGGAAAAAAATGAGCAGTTCTTC. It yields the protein CASRTGQGEKNEQFF.